What follows is one TCR beta chain and its context. This sample stems from a study of blood T cell repertoires in COVID-19. The study assigned cohorts using participant-reported clinical history. Methods used by the authors: Quantification of nucleated cells was approximated via reference gene primer amplification. The data were produced by immunoSEQ multiplex PCR, yet TCRdb's version contains in-frame clones alone and is incomplete. The DNA gave D and trimming, while V, J and clone size come from that table. The data hold about 210,000 clones, with over 80% observed a single time. Sequencing was carried out using PBMCs or T cells enriched from blood (not recorded which). The sequence was obtained from a young man with acute COVID-19.

DNA for the CDR3: TGTGCCAGCAGCGACACAGGGGGAGCGTATGGCTACACCTTC. This gives the protein CASSDTGGAYGYTF. The rearrangement links TRBV9 to TRBJ1-2, with TRBD1 matching 8 bases. Germline-derived CDR1 and CDR2 are SGDLS and YYNGEE. This CDR3 is built from 14 residues. The J segment lost 5 bases and the V segment lost 3 bases, leaving 6 bases of the junction unmatched. The full variable domain, its missing parts supplied by reference TRBV9 and TRBJ1-2, is DSGVTQTPKHLITATGQRVTLRCSPRSGDLSVYWYQQSLDQGLQFLIQYYNGEERAKGNILERFSAQQFPDLHSELNLSSLELGDSALYFCASSDTGGAYGYTFGSGTRLTVV.